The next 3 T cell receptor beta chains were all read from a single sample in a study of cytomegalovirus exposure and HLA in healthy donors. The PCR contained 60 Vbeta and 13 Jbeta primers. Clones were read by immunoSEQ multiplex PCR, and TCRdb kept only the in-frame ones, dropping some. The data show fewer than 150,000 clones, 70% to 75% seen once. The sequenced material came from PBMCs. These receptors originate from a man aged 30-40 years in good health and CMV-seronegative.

CDR3: CASSPRLAGVGETQYF. The CDR3 DNA follows: TGTGCCAGCAGTCCCCGACTAGCGGGAGTTGGGGAGACCCAGTACTTC. The gene calls are TRBV28 and TRBJ2-5, with 12 bases lining up with TRBD2. The CDR3 is 16 residues long. Germline-derived CDR1 and CDR2 are MDHEN and SYDVKM. V lost 5 bases to trimming and J lost 5 bases; unmatched junction nucleotides: 9.

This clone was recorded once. CDR3 in DNA: TGTGCCAGCAGTGATTATCCAGGCGGGGCCTACGAGCAGTACTTC. Translation: CASSDYPGGAYEQYF. The chain couples TRBV6-4 to TRBJ2-7; D is perhaps TRBD2 (6 bases). Germline V gives CDR1 MRHNA, CDR2 SNTAGT. This CDR3 comprises 15 residues. Deletions cut 3 bases from V and 2 bases from J, with 14 bases between.

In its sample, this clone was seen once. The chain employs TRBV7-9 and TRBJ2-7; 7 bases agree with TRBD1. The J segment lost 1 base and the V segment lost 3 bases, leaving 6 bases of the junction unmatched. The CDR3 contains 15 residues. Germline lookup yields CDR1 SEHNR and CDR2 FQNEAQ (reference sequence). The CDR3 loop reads CASSFYVTGSYEQYF. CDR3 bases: TGTGCCAGCAGCTTTTATGTGACAGGGTCCTACGAGCAGTACTTC.